These 21 T cell receptor beta chains originate from one sample sequenced in a study of cytotoxic CD8 clonotypes in ibrutinib-treated CLL (dated by TCRdb to the early 2020s). Receptor amplification or capture employed the immunoSEQ multiplex PCR assay. Drawn from immuneACCESS, this table holds only the in-frame rearrangements with V and J called that TCRdb kept. Clones are partly lost; checked studies trace under half to an unresolved V gene and leave the rest unexplained. For this sample the table gives tens of thousands of clones, of which 53% were detected only once. The ten largest account for about 33% of the sample. In light of the paper, this sample's time point label describes: approximately twelve months on ibrutinib. The sequenced sample was PBMCs, obtained after 12 months of ibrutinib treatment. Every receptor here comes from a human donor with chronic lymphocytic leukemia.

This clone has just a few counts. The chain combines TRBV19 with TRBJ2-6; the D is unclear. Between the trimmed V and J ends, which lost 10 bases and 3 bases, there was a span of 13 bases. The CDR3 runs to 14 residues. Germline CDR1 reads LNHDA; CDR2 reads SQIVND (reference sequence). The CDR3 DNA reads as TGTGCCACTGCGGCCAATGGTGGGGCCAACGTCCTGACTTTC. Translated: CATAANGGANVLTF. The variable domain in full, with the rest retrieved from reference TRBV19 and TRBJ2-6, is DGGITQSPKYLFRKEGQNVTLSCEQNLNHDAMYWYRQDPGQGLRLIYYSQIVNDFQKGDIAEGYSVSREKKESFPLTVTSAQKNPTAFYLCATAANGGANVLTFGAGSRLTVL.

The chain is built from TRBV27 and TRBJ2-1, with 7 bases fitting TRBD2. The CDR3 has 15 residues. Germline loops: CDR1 MNHEY, CDR2 SMNVEV (reference sequence). Losses at the gene ends were 5 bases for V and 4 bases for J; bases not matched to a gene: 8. The CDR3 here is CASSRERDRYNEQFF. Written as DNA, the CDR3 is TGTGCCAGCAGTAGAGAGCGGGACCGATACAATGAGCAGTTCTTC.

The V call is TRBV27, the J call TRBJ2-5; D perhaps matches TRBD1 (6 bases). From germline, CDR1 is MNHEY and CDR2 SMNVEV (reference sequence). Deletions cut 5 bases from V and 1 base from J, with 14 bases between. The CDR3 is made up of 15 amino acids. The CDR3 nucleotides read TGTGCCAGCAGTCCCTTCGACAGGACCCAAGAGACCCAGTACTTC. Encoded protein: CASSPFDRTQETQYF.

This rearrangement joins TRBV7-2 to TRBJ2-2, with D perhaps matching TRBD2 (5 bases). This CDR3 comprises 16 residues. Germline CDR1 reads SGHTA; CDR2 reads FQGNSA. Between the trimmed V and J ends, which lost 6 bases and 0 bases, there was a span of 14 bases. The CDR3 protein is CASRSLANSNTGELFF. CDR3 nucleotides: TGTGCCAGCAGGTCTCTAGCTAACTCGAACACCGGGGAGCTGTTTTTT.

The rearrangement joins TRBV5-6 to TRBJ2-1, with 7 positions matching TRBD1. The germline V gene has CDR1 SGHDT and CDR2 YYEEEE. There are 16 residues in the CDR3. V lost 1 base and J lost 6; bases outside the gene matches: 10. CDR3 nucleotides: TGTGCCAGCAGCTTGTGGTGGACAGGAAGGAGCAATGAGCAGTTCTTC. Translating gives CASSLWWTGRSNEQFF.

The V gene is TRBV7-2, the J gene TRBJ2-5; TRBD1 might be the D (6 bases). Trimming took 2 bases from V and 1 from J, leaving 8 bases between them. Germline V gene lookup returns CDR1 SGHTA and CDR2 FQGNSA. The CDR3 is 14 residues long. The CDR3 protein is CASSLSRGQETQYF. CDR3 nucleotides: TGTGCCAGCAGCTTAAGCAGGGGCCAAGAGACCCAGTACTTC.

CDR3 DNA sequence: TGTGCCAGCAGCCAGCAGGGCAGCACCGGGGAGCTGTTTTTT. As protein: CASSQQGSTGELFF. V gene TRBV14 combines with J gene TRBJ2-2; possibly TRBD1 for D (5 bases). The ends were cut back, 3 bases at V and 4 bases at J, with 9 bases in the middle. The CDR3 sequence is 14 residues long. Germline V lookup: CDR1 SGHDN, CDR2 FVKESK. Complete variable domain (other parts from reference TRBV14 and TRBJ2-2): EAGVTQFPSHSVIEKGQTVTLRCDPISGHDNLYWYRRVMGKEIKFLLHFVKESKQDESGMPNNRFLAERTGGTYSTLKVQPAELEDSGVYFCASSQQGSTGELFFGEGSRLTVL.

The chain is built from TRBV5-6 and TRBJ2-1; D perhaps matches TRBD2 (6 bases). Trimming took 1 base from V and 10 from J, leaving 12 bases between them. Germline V CDR1 and CDR2: SGHDT, YYEEEE. The CDR3 loop spans 13 amino acids. DNA of the CDR3: TGTGCCAGCAGCTTGTGGACTATTTCAGAGCAGTTCTTC. Amino acid sequence: CASSLWTISEQFF.

This sequence joins TRBV7-8 and TRBJ2-5, with D possibly TRBD1 on 6 matching bases. This CDR3 has 12 amino acids. Trimming removed 5 bases from V and 2 bases from J, with 6 bases in between. Per the germline V gene, CDR1 is SGHVS and CDR2 is FQNEAQ. The CDR3: CASSGQQETQYF. CDR3 sequence (DNA): TGTGCCAGCAGCGGACAGCAAGAGACCCAGTACTTC. The full variable domain, its missing parts supplied by reference TRBV7-8 and TRBJ2-5, is GAGVSQSPRYKVAKRGQDVALRCDPISGHVSLFWYQQALGQGPEFLTYFQNEAQLDKSGLPSDRFFAERPEGSVSTLKIQRTQQEDSAVYLCASSGQQETQYFGPGTRLLVL.

V gene TRBV30 combines with J gene TRBJ1-5; a weak D match, TRBD1 (6 bases). This CDR3 has 15 amino acids. From germline, CDR1 is GTSNPN and CDR2 SVGIG (reference sequence). Trimming shortened V by 8 bases and J by 0 bases, and 17 bases separated the two germline ends. The CDR3 spells CATQSRGGSNQPQHF. Written as DNA, the CDR3 is TGTGCCACCCAGTCCAGGGGCGGTAGCAATCAGCCCCAGCATTTT.

In this sample, this clone turned up a few times. The genes are TRBV11-2 and TRBJ2-1, with 10 bases identical to TRBD2. This CDR3 contains 15 residues. Germline V CDR1 and CDR2: SGHAT, FQNNGV. V gave up 0 bases and J gave up 5 bases; unmatched junction bases: 1. The CDR3 nucleotides read TGTGCCAGCAGCTTAGAGCTAGCGGGAGACAATGAGCAGTTCTTC. As protein: CASSLELAGDNEQFF.

A few counts support this clone. The chain uses TRBV15 and TRBJ2-6; 8 nucleotides match TRBD1. V lost 7 bases to trimming and J lost 0 bases; unmatched junction nucleotides: 5. The CDR3 covers 16 residues. Germline V gene lookup returns CDR1 LNHNV and CDR2 YYDKDF (reference sequence). The CDR3 loop is CATKGQGDSGANVLTF. DNA for the CDR3: TGTGCCACCAAAGGACAGGGAGACTCTGGGGCCAACGTCCTGACTTTC.

This chain links TRBV28 with TRBJ2-7, with 7 bases identical to TRBD2. The CDR3 spans 15 residues. Germline V lookup: CDR1 MDHEN, CDR2 SYDVKM. The V segment lost 2 bases and the J segment 4 bases; nucleotides outside the gene matches: 8. Written as DNA, the CDR3 is TGTGCCAGCAGTTTAATGGCGGGAGTTACGTACGAGCAGTACTTC. Residues: CASSLMAGVTYEQYF. Together with reference TRBV28 and TRBJ2-7, the CDR3 gives the full variable domain: DVKVTQSSRYLVKRTGEKVFLECVQDMDHENMFWYRQDPGLGLRLIYFSYDVKMKEKGDIPEGYSVSREKKERFSLILESASTNQTSMYLCASSLMAGVTYEQYFGPGTRLTVT.

This clone has only one observation. J is TRBJ1-1 and V is TRBV2, with TRBD1 as a possible D gene (5 bases). The CDR3 consists of 14 residues. The V gene lost 5 bases and the J gene lost 4 bases, with 14 bases spanning the gap. The germline V gene has CDR1 SNHLY and CDR2 FYNNEI. The CDR3 is CASSSTGTSTEAFF. CDR3 DNA: TGTGCCAGCAGTTCAACCGGGACGAGCACTGAAGCTTTCTTT. Looking up the rest from reference TRBV2 and TRBJ1-1 gives the full variable domain: EPEVTQTPSHQVTQMGQEVILRCVPISNHLYFYWYRQILGQKVEFLVSFYNNEISEKSEIFDDQFSVERPDGSNFTLKIRSTKLEDSAMYFCASSSTGTSTEAFFGQGTRLTVV.

The gene calls are TRBV6-6 and TRBJ2-7, with 8 bases that match TRBD1. The CDR3 extends over 13 amino acids. CDR1 and CDR2 from the germline V gene are MNHNY and SVGAGI (reference sequence). Trimming cost V 5 bases and J 4 bases; bases outside gene matches: 4. This CDR3 reads CASSPGQVYEQYF. The CDR3 nucleotides are TGTGCCAGCAGTCCGGGACAGGTATACGAGCAGTACTTC.

V gene TRBV7-9 combines with J gene TRBJ2-2, with D possibly being TRBD1 (5 bases). This CDR3 region has 16 residues. Germline values: CDR1 SEHNR, CDR2 FQNEAQ (reference sequence). V lost 2 bases and J 4 bases, leaving 14 bases between the germline ends. The CDR3 DNA reads as TGTGCCAGCAGCTTAAGGCAGGGTGGATTCACCGGGGAGCTGTTTTTT. Its translation is CASSLRQGGFTGELFF.

There are a few counts of this clone. This rearrangement joins TRBV21-1 to TRBJ2-1; the table names TRBD2, a call not compared with the DNA. TRBV21-1 is marked as a pseudogene. The CDR3 runs to 17 residues. The CDR3 sequence is CASSKRRIGRRYNEQFF. As DNA, the CDR3 is TGTGCCAGCAGCAAACGAAGGATAGGGAGGAGATACAATGAGCAGTTCTTC.

The chain is built from TRBV15 and TRBJ2-1; no clear D. The CDR3 contains 13 residues. V gave up 3 bases and J gave up 4 bases, with 7 bases separating them. CDR1 and CDR2 (germline): LNHNV, YYDKDF (reference sequence). The DNA for the CDR3 is TGTGCCACCAGCAGTAAACGATACAATGAGCAGTTCTTC. Translating it yields CATSSKRYNEQFF.

This clone was seen a handful of times. This chain links TRBV6-1 with TRBJ2-7, with no clear D. The V end was cut by 10 bases, the J end by 0 bases, with 13 bases between. The CDR3 contains 13 residues. Germline assignment: CDR1 MNHNS and CDR2 SASEGT. The CDR3 loop reads CATQLGRSYEQYF. The DNA of the CDR3 is TGTGCCACACAACTGGGCCGCTCCTACGAGCAGTACTTC.

The chain carries TRBV6-1 and TRBJ2-6; D is tentatively TRBD1 or TRBD2 (5 bases each). The CDR3 contains 15 residues. Trimming cost V 4 bases and J 4 bases, with 11 bases left between them. CDR1 and CDR2 (germline): MNHNS, SASEGT. The DNA for the CDR3 is TGTGCCAGCAGTGGTGGGGGAGCGGGGGCCAACGTCCTGACTTTC. Residues: CASSGGGAGANVLTF.

The chain employs TRBV5-4 and TRBJ2-5; 9 bases are shared with TRBD1. The CDR3 is 15 residues long. V lost 4 bases and J lost 5; bases outside the gene matches: 9. Germline V lookup: CDR1 SGHNT, CDR2 YYREEE (reference sequence). The CDR3 bases are TGTGCCAGCAGCGGGGGGGGACAGGGTGCGGAGACCCAGTACTTC. As protein: CASSGGGQGAETQYF.